These 24 T cell receptor beta chains originate from one sample sequenced in a study of cytomegalovirus exposure and HLA in healthy donors. Amplification used 60 Vbeta primers and 13 Jbeta primers. Sequenced by immunoSEQ multiplex PCR; TCRdb stores in-frame clones only, minus some. The table lists approximately 140,000 clones, about 78% of them singletons, with around 2.6% in the top ten. Source material: PBMCs. These receptors were collected from a human donor in good health.

The genes are TRBV15 and TRBJ2-5, with a possible D match to TRBD1 (6 bases). CDR1 LNHNV and CDR2 YYDKDF come from the germline V gene (reference sequence). CDR3 length: 16 amino acids. Trimming removed 4 bases at V and 1 base at J, with 16 bases between. CDR3 nucleotide sequence: TGTGCCACCAGCACTACAGGGCAAGTCCTCCAAGAGACCCAGTACTTC. It yields the protein CATSTTGQVLQETQYF.

The V gene is TRBV7-3, the J gene TRBJ2-4; a possible D gene is TRBD2 (6 bases). This CDR3 region has 15 residues. V shed 2 bases and J shed 4 bases, with 12 bases lying between them. Germline CDR1 reads SGHTA; CDR2 reads FQGTGA. The CDR3 reads CASSLSGSGKNIQYF. The CDR3 region has the DNA TGTGCCAGCAGCTTATCCGGGAGCGGGAAAAACATTCAGTACTTC.

The genes are TRBV7-8 and TRBJ2-1; 12 nucleotides align to TRBD2. The CDR3 contains 16 residues. J was trimmed by 9 bases and V by 4 bases; bases with no gene match: 10. Germline CDR1 SGHVS, CDR2 FQNEAQ. The CDR3 protein is CASSSLAGGPEGEQFF. CDR3 sequence (DNA): TGTGCCAGCAGCTCTCTAGCGGGAGGGCCTGAAGGTGAGCAGTTCTTC. The full variable domain, completed using reference TRBV7-8 and TRBJ2-1, is GAGVSQSPRYKVAKRGQDVALRCDPISGHVSLFWYQQALGQGPEFLTYFQNEAQLDKSGLPSDRFFAERPEGSVSTLKIQRTQQEDSAVYLCASSSLAGGPEGEQFFGPGTRLTVL.

This clone is a singleton in its sample. V gene TRBV2 combines with J gene TRBJ2-1; 12 bases map to TRBD2. This CDR3 has 16 residues. In germline, CDR1 is SNHLY, CDR2 FYNNEI. Losses at the gene ends were 4 bases for V and 8 bases for J; bases not matched to a gene: 9. CDR3 bases: TGTGCCAGCAGTGGTCCCGGGACTAGCGGGTTCTATGAGCAGTTCTTC. This gives the protein CASSGPGTSGFYEQFF.

This chain uses TRBV5-6 with TRBJ1-2, with a weak D call TRBD1 (5 bases). From germline, CDR1 is SGHDT and CDR2 YYEEEE. Trimming took 0 bases from V and 4 from J, leaving 13 bases between them. The length of the CDR3 is 15 residues. CDR3 DNA sequence: TGTGCCAGCAGCTTGGCCCAGGGTGGGGCCTATGGCTACACCTTC. It yields the protein CASSLAQGGAYGYTF.

CDR3: CAISESLRTSFSKNIQYF. CDR3 nucleotides: TGTGCCATCAGTGAGTCTTTACGGACATCTTTCAGCAAAAACATTCAGTACTTC. The chain uses TRBV10-3 and TRBJ2-4, with a tentative D call TRBD1 (5 bases). The CDR3 totals 18 residues. Germline V CDR1 and CDR2: ENHRY, SYGVKD. V shed 0 bases and J shed 3 bases, with 18 bases lying between them.

V usage is TRBV11-2 and J usage is TRBJ2-5; a possible D gene is TRBD2 (5 bases). CDR1 SGHAT and CDR2 FQNNGV come from the germline V gene. V dropped 5 bases and J dropped 6 bases, with 16 bases sitting between them. The CDR3 is 14 residues long. The CDR3 nucleotides are TGTGCCAGCAGCCCAACGGCGGGTACGCAGACCCAGTACTTC. Encoded protein: CASSPTAGTQTQYF.

This clone came up a few times. The chain has TRBV7-2 and TRBJ2-3, with a possible D match to TRBD2 (5 bases). V lost 2 bases to trimming and J lost 10 bases, with 22 bases between them. CDR1 SGHTA and CDR2 FQGNSA come from the germline V gene. The length of the CDR3 is 16 residues. For the CDR3, the DNA is TGTGCCAGCAGCTTACAGAATTTGAGGGTACAAGCCGCGCAGTATTTT. Its translation is CASSLQNLRVQAAQYF.

This clone was observed a single time. The rearrangement links TRBV7-9 to TRBJ2-1, with 10 nucleotides matching TRBD1. From germline, CDR1 is SEHNR and CDR2 FQNEAQ (reference sequence). V dropped 6 bases and J dropped 4; count of bases not matched to a gene: 3. The CDR3 contains 14 residues. The CDR3 loop is CASSQDRGYNEQFF. The CDR3, as DNA: TGTGCCAGCAGTCAGGACAGGGGGTACAATGAGCAGTTCTTC. The full variable domain, in which reference TRBV7-9 and TRBJ2-1 provide the parts outside the CDR3, is DTGVSQNPRHKITKRGQNVTFRCDPISEHNRLYWYRQTLGQGPEFLTYFQNEAQLEKSRLLSDRFSAERPKGSFSTLEIQRTEQGDSAMYLCASSQDRGYNEQFFGPGTRLTVL.

The chain recombines TRBV28 with TRBJ1-5; 8 bases are shared with TRBD1. Trimming took 7 bases from V and 0 from J; bases not matched to a gene: 8. This CDR3 spans 16 amino acids. The V gene's germline CDR1 is MDHEN and CDR2 SYDVKM. The CDR3 region is CASKGQGASSNQPQHF. CDR3 DNA: TGTGCCAGCAAAGGGCAGGGGGCGAGTAGCAATCAGCCCCAGCATTTT.

This chain links TRBV9 with TRBJ2-7; 11 bases align to TRBD1. CDR1 and CDR2 from the germline V gene are SGDLS and YYNGEE. The CDR3 has 17 amino acids. Unmatched junction bases numbered 13, after V lost 3 bases and J lost 5 bases. The CDR3 nucleotides are TGTGCCAGCAGCGGCACCGGGACAGGGGGTTTCACCGACGAGCAGTACTTC. It yields the protein CASSGTGTGGFTDEQYF.

This chain joins TRBV12-5 and TRBJ2-3; D is unresolved. Trimming cost V 1 base and J 2 bases, with 10 bases left between them. The germline V gene encodes CDR1 LGHNT and CDR2 FRNRAP. The length of the CDR3 is 15 residues. The DNA for the CDR3 is TGTGCTAGTGGTTTGGACCCACAAAACACAGATACGCAGTATTTT. It translates to CASGLDPQNTDTQYF.

This chain connects TRBV4-3 to TRBJ2-3, with a weak D call TRBD1 (5 bases). Trimming took off 0 bases at V and 4 bases at J, with 8 bases between the two ends. Germline CDR1 and CDR2: LGHNA and YSLEER. The length of the CDR3 is 14 residues. The CDR3 DNA reads as TGCGCCAGCAGCCAAGAGGCAGGGCCAGATACGCAGTATTTT. Its protein is CASSQEAGPDTQYF.

The chain combines TRBV28 with TRBJ1-3; weak D call: TRBD1 (6 bases). CDR3 length: 19 residues. The V end was cut by 2 bases, the J end by 0 bases, with 20 bases between. Germline V CDR1 and CDR2: MDHEN, SYDVKM. In nucleotides, the CDR3 is TGTGCCAGCAGTTTACCACCCCGGACAGTACGGACCTCTGGAAACACCATATATTTT. Protein: CASSLPPRTVRTSGNTIYF.

The chain joins TRBV29-1 to TRBJ2-2; no definite D call. Deletions cut 5 bases from V and 3 bases from J, with 10 bases between. The CDR3 extends over 13 amino acids. CDR1 SQVTM and CDR2 ANQGSEA come from the germline V gene. The CDR3, as DNA: TGCAGCGTTCTCTTAGACTACACCGGGGAGCTGTTTTTT. This encodes CSVLLDYTGELFF.

The chain combines TRBV29-1 with TRBJ2-1, with 9 bases lining up with TRBD2. The CDR3 has 15 amino acids. J lost 4 bases, V lost 5 bases, and 9 bases had no gene match. Germline loops: CDR1 SQVTM, CDR2 ANQGSEA. In DNA form, the CDR3 reads TGCAGCGTTCCCGGACTAGCGCTACGATACAATGAGCAGTTCTTC. Amino acid sequence: CSVPGLALRYNEQFF.

The J gene is TRBJ2-4, the V gene TRBV4-1; no reliable D call. Per germline, CDR1 MGHRA and CDR2 YSYEKL. V was cut by 4 bases and J by 0 bases, with 19 bases left in between. CDR3 length: 18 residues. Here the CDR3 DNA reads TGCGCCAGCAGCCCAGACTTCTCACCTATCCTAGCCAAAAACATTCAGTACTTC. This codes for CASSPDFSPILAKNIQYF.

The chain employs TRBV19 and TRBJ1-2; D gene ambiguous. Germline lookup yields CDR1 LNHDA and CDR2 SQIVND (reference sequence). The CDR3 runs to 13 residues. V was cut by 3 bases and J by 2 bases, with 7 bases left in between. The CDR3 reads CASSMVLNYGYTF. CDR3 nucleotide sequence: TGTGCCAGTAGTATGGTACTGAACTATGGCTACACCTTC.

The chain is built from TRBV19 and TRBJ1-1; D may be TRBD1 (6 bases). This CDR3 comprises 13 residues. Germline V gene sequence: CDR1 LNHDA, CDR2 SQIVND (reference sequence). V was trimmed by 4 bases and J by 4 bases, leaving 10 bases between them. CDR3 amino acids: CASSTTGRTEAFF. As DNA, the CDR3 is TGTGCCAGTAGTACCACAGGGCGCACTGAAGCTTTCTTT.

The count of this clone is one. The chain has TRBV30 and TRBJ1-1; D might be TRBD1 (5 bases). This CDR3 comprises 12 residues. V dropped 5 bases and J dropped 9 bases, with 16 bases sitting between them. Germline V gives CDR1 GTSNPN, CDR2 SVGIG (reference sequence). CDR3 sequence: CAWVLGGGKAFF. DNA of the CDR3: TGTGCCTGGGTCTTGGGGGGGGGAAAAGCTTTCTTT.

The CDR3 protein is CASSLGPVNEQYF. The DNA for the CDR3 is TGCGCCAGCAGCTTGGGGCCAGTGAACGAGCAGTACTTC. The chain is built from TRBV5-1 and TRBJ2-7; D unclear. This CDR3 has 13 amino acids. Germline assignment: CDR1 SGHRS and CDR2 YFSETQ. V lost 0 bases and J 5 bases, leaving 9 bases between the germline ends.

The V gene is TRBV13, the J gene TRBJ1-5; 8 bases are shared with TRBD1. J was trimmed by 2 bases and V by 7 bases; bases with no gene match: 10. CDR1 is PRHDT, CDR2 FYEKMQ, per germline (reference sequence). The CDR3 loop spans 16 amino acids. For the CDR3, the DNA is TGTGCCAGCACCTGGACAGGGAGGGGCGGCAATCAGCCCCAGCATTTT. This sequence encodes CASTWTGRGGNQPQHF.

A single count supports this clone. This chain connects TRBV5-6 to TRBJ2-5; 8 bases are a match to TRBD2. This CDR3 spans 13 amino acids. J was trimmed by 7 bases and V by 1 base; bases with no gene match: 3. Per the germline V gene, CDR1 is SGHDT and CDR2 is YYEEEE. DNA for the CDR3: TGTGCCAGCAGCTTGACGGGGGGGAGGACCCAGTACTTC. Amino acid sequence: CASSLTGGRTQYF.

The chain employs TRBV18 and TRBJ2-2; D remains unclear. V lost 4 bases, J lost 0 bases, and 9 bases lay in between. This CDR3 is built from 15 residues. Germline CDR1 and CDR2: KGHSH and LQKENI. The CDR3 region is CASSRSGSNTGELFF. The DNA of the CDR3 is TGTGCCAGCTCACGGTCCGGTTCGAACACCGGGGAGCTGTTTTTT.